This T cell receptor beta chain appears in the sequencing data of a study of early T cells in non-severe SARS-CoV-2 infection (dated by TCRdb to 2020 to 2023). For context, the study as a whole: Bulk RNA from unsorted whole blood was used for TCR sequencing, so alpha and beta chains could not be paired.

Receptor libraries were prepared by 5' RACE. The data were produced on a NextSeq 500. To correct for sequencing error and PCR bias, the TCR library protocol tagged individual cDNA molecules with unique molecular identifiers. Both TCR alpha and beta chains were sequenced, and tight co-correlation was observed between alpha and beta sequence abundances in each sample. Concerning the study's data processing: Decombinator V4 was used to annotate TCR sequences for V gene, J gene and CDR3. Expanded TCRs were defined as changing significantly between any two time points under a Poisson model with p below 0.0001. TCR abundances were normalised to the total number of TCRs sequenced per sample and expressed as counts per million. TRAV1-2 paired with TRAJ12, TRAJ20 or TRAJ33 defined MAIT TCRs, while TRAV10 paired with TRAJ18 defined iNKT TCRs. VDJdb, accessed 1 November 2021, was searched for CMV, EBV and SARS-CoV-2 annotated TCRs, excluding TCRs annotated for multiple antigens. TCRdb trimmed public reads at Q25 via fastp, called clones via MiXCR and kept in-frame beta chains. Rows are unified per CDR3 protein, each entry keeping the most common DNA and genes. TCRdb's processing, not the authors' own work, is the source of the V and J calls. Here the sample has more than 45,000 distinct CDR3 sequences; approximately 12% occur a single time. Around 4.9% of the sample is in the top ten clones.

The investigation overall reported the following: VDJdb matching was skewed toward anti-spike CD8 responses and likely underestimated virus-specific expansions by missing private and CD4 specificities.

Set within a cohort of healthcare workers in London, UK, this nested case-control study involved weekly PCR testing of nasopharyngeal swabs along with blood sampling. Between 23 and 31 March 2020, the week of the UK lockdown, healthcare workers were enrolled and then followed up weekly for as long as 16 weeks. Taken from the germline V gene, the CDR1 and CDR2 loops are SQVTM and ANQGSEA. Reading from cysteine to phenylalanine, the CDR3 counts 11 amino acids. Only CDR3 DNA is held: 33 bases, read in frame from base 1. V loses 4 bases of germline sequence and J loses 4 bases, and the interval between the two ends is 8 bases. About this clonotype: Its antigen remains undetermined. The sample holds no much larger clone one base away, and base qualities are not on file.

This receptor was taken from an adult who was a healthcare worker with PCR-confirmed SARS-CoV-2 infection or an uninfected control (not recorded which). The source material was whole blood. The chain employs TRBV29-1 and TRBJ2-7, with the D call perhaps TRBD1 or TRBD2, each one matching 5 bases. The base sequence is TGCAGCGTTGGCAGGGAGTACGAGCAGTACTTC. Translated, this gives CSVGREYEQYF.